A selection of T cell receptor beta chains follows, all from one sample in a study of blood T cell repertoires in COVID-19. Some clones are missing from TCRdb's copy, which holds only in-frame ones; the method was immunoSEQ multiplex PCR. The data show 130,000 to 150,000 clones, with just under 90% seen just once and more than 6.5% held by the top ten. Sequences were obtained from peripheral blood. The receptors stem from a woman between 50 and 59 years old with active or convalescent COVID-19. CDR3s include the opening cysteine and the closing phenylalanine or tryptophan.

len | j_gene | v_gene | CDR3aa
15 | TRBJ2-2 | TRBV5-1 | CASSLRQGNTGELFF
19 | TRBJ2-5 | TRBV23-1 | CASSQPGTSGRCSGETQYF
15 | TRBJ2-1 | TRBV2 | CASIREFSGGNEQFF
15 | TRBJ1-1 | TRBV11-2 | CASVPFKGGAAEAFF
19 | TRBJ2-4 | TRBV4-3 | CASSQDRGLTDIAKNIQYF
18 | TRBJ1-6 | TRBV30 | CAWSGGRDRVYNRSPLHF
17 | TRBJ2-7 | TRBV4-1 | CASSQDVIAGSSYEQYF
15 | TRBJ1-2 | TRBV6-5 | CASRPRTGVDYGYTF
14 | TRBJ1-1 | TRBV5-1 | CASEKTGMDTEAFF
13 | TRBJ1-6 | TRBV12-3/TRBV12-4 | CASSLGGGEALHF
15 | TRBJ2-2 | TRBV27 | CASCRRQGGTGELFF
15 | TRBJ2-1 | TRBV6-2/TRBV6-3 | CASSSVSTGVNEQFF
15 | TRBJ2-3 | TRBV7-2 | CASSLGGQPTDTQYF
14 | TRBJ1-2 | TRBV30 | CAWDGEGQGYGYTF
13 | TRBJ1-6 | TRBV5-1 | CASSSTDRDSAKF
15 | TRBJ2-1 | TRBV3-1/TRBV3-2 | CASSPTSGGSNEQFF
15 | TRBJ2-5 | TRBV5-5 | CASSLDRGSLETQYF
14 | TRBJ1-1 | TRBV18 | CASSPLRANTEAFF
15 | TRBJ2-1 | TRBV9 | CASSAPGTVYNEQFF
16 | TRBJ2-2 | TRBV7-2 | CASSLRAGGNTGELFF
16 | TRBJ1-4 | TRBV24-1 | CATSDPRAGLNEKLFF
15 | TRBJ2-3 | TRBV6-2/TRBV6-3 | CASSYPSGRGTAQYF
11 | TRBJ2-5 | TRBV6-5 | CASKLMETQYF
13 | TRBJ1-1 | TRBV7-2 | CASSLADRYEAFF